This entry is about one T cell receptor beta chain. Its antigen is undetermined. These data originate in a study of cytomegalovirus exposure and HLA in healthy donors. Broader study findings: In a later analysis, most CMV-associated TCR beta chains appeared HLA-restricted.

The germline CDR1 and CDR2 sequences are SEHNR and FQNEAQ (reference sequence). The CDR3 runs to 17 residues. V shed 5 bases and J 3 bases; nucleotides not matched to a gene: 12. The PCR had 60 Vbeta and 13 Jbeta primers. Data came from immunoSEQ multiplex PCR; TCRdb stores just in-frame clones and leaves some out. Among some 200,000 clones listed, 60% to 80% were seen once. The source is a man aged 18 to 35 in good health and CMV-seronegative. The specimen sequenced was PBMCs. The chain employs TRBV7-9 and TRBJ1-1; TRBD1 agrees at 10 bases. CDR3 loop: CASSPQTGGHKDTEAFF. CDR3 sequence (DNA): TGTGCCAGCAGCCCCCAGACAGGGGGCCACAAAGACACTGAAGCTTTCTTT.